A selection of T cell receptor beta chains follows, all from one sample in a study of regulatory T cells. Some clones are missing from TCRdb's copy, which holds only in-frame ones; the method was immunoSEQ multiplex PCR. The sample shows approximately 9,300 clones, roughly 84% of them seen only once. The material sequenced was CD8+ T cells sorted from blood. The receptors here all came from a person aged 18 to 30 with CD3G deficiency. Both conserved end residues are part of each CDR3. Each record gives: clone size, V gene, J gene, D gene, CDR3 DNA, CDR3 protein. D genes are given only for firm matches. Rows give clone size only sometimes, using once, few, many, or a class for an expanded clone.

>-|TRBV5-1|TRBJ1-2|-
TGCGCCAGCAGCTTGGGCGGCGGAGGCTCGGGCTACACCTTC
CASSLGGGGSGYTF
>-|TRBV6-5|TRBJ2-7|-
TGTGCCAGCAGTTACGGGACAAGGGAGCAGTACTTC
CASSYGTREQYF
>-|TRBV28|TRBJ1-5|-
TGTGCCAGCAGTCAGGGGAACAGCAATCAGCCCCAGCATTTT
CASSQGNSNQPQHF
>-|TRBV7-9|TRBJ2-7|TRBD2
TGTGCCAGCAGCGGCCCGGGACTAGTTAACGAGCAGTACTTC
CASSGPGLVNEQYF
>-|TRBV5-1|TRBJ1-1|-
TGCGCCAGCTCGGAGGGGTCGCAGAACACTGAAGCTTTCTTT
CASSEGSQNTEAFF
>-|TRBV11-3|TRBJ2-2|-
TGTGCCAGCAGTCGAAACACCGGGGAGCTGTTTTTT
CASSRNTGELFF
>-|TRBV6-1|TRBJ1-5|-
TGTGCCAGCAGGGAGGCAGATAATCAGCCCCAGCATTTT
CASREADNQPQHF
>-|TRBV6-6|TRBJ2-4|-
TGTGCCAGCAGTTACGGAGCGGACGGAGACATTCAGTACTTC
CASSYGADGDIQYF
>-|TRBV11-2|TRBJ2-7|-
TGTGCCAGCAGCTTCCACCCAGGGGAGTCCTACGAGCAGTACTTC
CASSFHPGESYEQYF
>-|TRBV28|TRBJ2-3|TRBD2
TGTGCCAGCAGTCCCCTAGGACTAGCGGAGTTTCGCAGGGATACGCAGTATTTT
CASSPLGLAEFRRDTQYF
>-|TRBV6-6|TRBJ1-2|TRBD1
TGTGCCAGCAGTACATCCCGGAAGGGGGCGGATGGCTACACCTTC
CASSTSRKGADGYTF
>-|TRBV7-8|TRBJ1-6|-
TGTGCCAGCAGCTTTGGGGGAAGGAATTCACCCCTCCACTTT
CASSFGGRNSPLHF
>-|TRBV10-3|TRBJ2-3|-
TGTGCCATCAGTGAGTGGGGCAGTAAGAGCACAGATACGCAGTATTTT
CAISEWGSKSTDTQYF
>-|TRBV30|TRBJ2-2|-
TGTGCCTGGAGTTTTCCCAGGGACACCGGGGAGCTGTTTTTT
CAWSFPRDTGELFF
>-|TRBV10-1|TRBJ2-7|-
TGCGCCAGCTCCTCACTCTACGAGCAGTACTTC
CASSSLYEQYF
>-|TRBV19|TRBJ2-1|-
TGTGCCAGTAGTCAGTCTTTCTACAATGAGCAGTTCTTC
CASSQSFYNEQFF
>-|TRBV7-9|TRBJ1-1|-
TGTGCCAGCAGCTACCCGGACAGTGGGGCAGACACTGAAGCTTTCTTT
CASSYPDSGADTEAFF
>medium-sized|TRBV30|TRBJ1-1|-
TGTGCCTGGAGTAATTTAGGGACTGAAGCTTTCTTT
CAWSNLGTEAFF
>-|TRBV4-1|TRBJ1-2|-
TGCGCCAGCAGCCAAGAAGGGGGGAGCGTCTATGGCTACACCTTC
CASSQEGGSVYGYTF
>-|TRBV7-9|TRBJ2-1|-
TGTGCCAGCAGCTACGCGGGGGCTTACAATGAGCAGTTCTTC
CASSYAGAYNEQFF
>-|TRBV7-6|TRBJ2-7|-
TGTGCCAGCAGCTTGTCTTCTTGGGGCGAGCAGTACTTC
CASSLSSWGEQYF
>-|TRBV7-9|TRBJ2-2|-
TGTGCCAGCGGCATGCTTTCGGCTCCGTCCGGGGAGCTGTTTTTT
CASGMLSAPSGELFF
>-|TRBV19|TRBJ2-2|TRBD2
TGTGCCAGTCGAGCGGGAGCGGGCACCGGGGAGCTGTTTTTT
CASRAGAGTGELFF
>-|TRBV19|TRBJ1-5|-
TGTGCCAGTAGTATTGGTCAGGGGAATCAGCCCCAGCATTTT
CASSIGQGNQPQHF
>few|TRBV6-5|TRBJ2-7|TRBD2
TGTGCCAGCAGCTCTAGCGGGATGCCGTACGAGCAGTACTTC
CASSSSGMPYEQYF
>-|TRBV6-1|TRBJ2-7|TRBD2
TGTGCCAGCAGTTATAGCGGGAGGCACGAGCAGTACTTC
CASSYSGRHEQYF
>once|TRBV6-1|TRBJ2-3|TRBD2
TGTGCCAGCAGTGAATGGGTTGAGGTAGCGGGAGGTACGGATACGCAGTATTTT
CASSEWVEVAGGTDTQYF
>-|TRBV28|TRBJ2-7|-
TGTGCCAGCAGTTTTCGGGGGTCCTACGAGCAGTACTTC
CASSFRGSYEQYF
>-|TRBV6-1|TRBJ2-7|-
TGTGCCAGTATGGAGACATCCTACGAGCAGTACTTC
CASMETSYEQYF
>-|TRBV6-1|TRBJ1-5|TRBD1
TGTGCCAGCAGTGAATTAGTGGCAGGGGGGAATCAGCCCCAGCATTTT
CASSELVAGGNQPQHF
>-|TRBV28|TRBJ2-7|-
TGTGCCAGCAGTCTACGTTCACTGGTTGCCGAGCAGTACTTC
CASSLRSLVAEQYF
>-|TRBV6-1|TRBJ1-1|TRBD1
TGTGCCAGCAGTGGGGGACAGAAGAACACTGAAGCTTTCTTT
CASSGGQKNTEAFF
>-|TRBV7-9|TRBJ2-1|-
TGTGCCAGCAGCTTAGCGGGGGGAGCCTACAATGAGCAGTTCTTC
CASSLAGGAYNEQFF
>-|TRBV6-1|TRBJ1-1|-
TGTGCCAGCAGTGAAACCCCGTCCACTGAAGCTTTCTTT
CASSETPSTEAFF
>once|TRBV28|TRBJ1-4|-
TGTGCCAGCAGCTTTTCGGGGGCGCGTGGGAAACTGTTTTTT
CASSFSGARGKLFF
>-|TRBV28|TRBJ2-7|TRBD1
TGTGCCAGTCGGCCTGGGACAGACTTTTCCTACGAGCAGTACTTC
CASRPGTDFSYEQYF
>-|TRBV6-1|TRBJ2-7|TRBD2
TGTGCCAGCAGTGTTAGTGCGGGAGGGCCGGAGTACTTC
CASSVSAGGPEYF
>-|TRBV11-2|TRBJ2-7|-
TGTGCCAGCAGCTTAGCCCCCTACTCCTACGAGCAGTACTTC
CASSLAPYSYEQYF
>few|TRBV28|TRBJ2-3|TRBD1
TGTGCCAGCAGTCAGGACAGGGTGGGCGCAGATACGCAGTATTTT
CASSQDRVGADTQYF
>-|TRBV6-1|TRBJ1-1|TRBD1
TGTGCCAGCAGTGTAGGGGGCCTACCTAATGAAGCTTTCTTT
CASSVGGLPNEAFF
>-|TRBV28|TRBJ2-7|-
TGTGCCAGCAGTTTCCGGGATCCCTACGGGGAGCAGTACTTC
CASSFRDPYGEQYF
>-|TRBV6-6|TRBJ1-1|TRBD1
TGTGCCAGTAATGCGGACAGGGCGGTTGAAGCTTTCTTT
CASNADRAVEAFF
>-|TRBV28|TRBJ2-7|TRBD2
TGTGCCAGCAGTTTAACTAGCGGGGGTTACGAGCAGTACTTC
CASSLTSGGYEQYF
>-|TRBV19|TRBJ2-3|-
TGTGCCAGCCGCGGGGACTCTAGCACAGATACGCAGTATTTT
CASRGDSSTDTQYF
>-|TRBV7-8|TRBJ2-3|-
TGTGCCAGCAGCTTAATATGGGGCGCAGCGTACACAGATACGCAGTATTTT
CASSLIWGAAYTDTQYF
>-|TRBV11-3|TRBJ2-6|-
TGTGCCAGCAGCTCAGGCCCGGGCAGGGCCAACGTCCTGACTTTC
CASSSGPGRANVLTF
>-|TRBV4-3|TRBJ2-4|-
TGCGCCAGCAGCCAACCCCTCGGGGTAGCCAAAAACATTCAGTACTTC
CASSQPLGVAKNIQYF
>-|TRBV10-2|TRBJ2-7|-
TGCGCCAGCAGGCAAGGGGGTGAGCAGTACTTC
CASRQGGEQYF
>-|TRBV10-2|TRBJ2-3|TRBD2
TGCGCCAGCAGTGAAGTGGGAGGGTTCACAGATACGCAGTATTTT
CASSEVGGFTDTQYF